A selection of T cell receptor beta chains follows, all from one sample in a study of blood T cells in healthy people across ages. From the 5' RACE reads, TCRdb called clonotypes with MiXCR, one entry per CDR3 protein. Of about 1.6 million distinct CDR3 sequences listed, around 35% are singletons. Sequences were obtained from blood. These receptors came from a woman between 25 and 40 years old in good health. Each CDR3 is given with its conserved first and last residue. Each record gives: clone size, J gene, D gene, V gene, CDR3 DNA, CDR3 protein. D genes are given only for firm matches. Not all rows give a size; the values are once, few, many and, for expanded clones, a class.

clone_size: few
j_call: TRBJ1-2
d_call: -
v_call: TRBV7-8
cdr3_nt: TGTGCCAGCAGCTTAAGTCTACTGGGACGTCCAACCTACACCTTC
cdr3_aa: CASSLSLLGRPTYTF

clone_size: -
j_call: TRBJ1-2
d_call: TRBD1
v_call: TRBV7-2
cdr3_nt: TGTGCCAGCAGCAAAACAGGGGCTGGAGGCTACACCTTC
cdr3_aa: CASSKTGAGGYTF

clone_size: -
j_call: TRBJ1-2
d_call: -
v_call: TRBV10-3
cdr3_nt: TGTGCCATCAGTGAATCGGGTAATCGGGGCTACACCTTC
cdr3_aa: CAISESGNRGYTF

clone_size: few
j_call: TRBJ2-3
d_call: -
v_call: TRBV18
cdr3_nt: TGTGCCAGCTCACCACCGCGGCAACCACTCCCAGATACGCAGTATTTT
cdr3_aa: CASSPPRQPLPDTQYF

clone_size: -
j_call: TRBJ1-6
d_call: TRBD1
v_call: TRBV27
cdr3_nt: TGTGCCAGCAGTTTATTGGAGGGGGCGAGGTCACCCCTCCACTTT
cdr3_aa: CASSLLEGARSPLHF

clone_size: few
j_call: TRBJ1-1
d_call: -
v_call: TRBV27
cdr3_nt: TGTGCCAGCAGTCCCACCTACGGGACCCTGAACACTGAAGCTTTCTTT
cdr3_aa: CASSPTYGTLNTEAFF

clone_size: -
j_call: TRBJ1-5
d_call: TRBD1
v_call: TRBV15
cdr3_nt: TGTGCCACCAGCTCTCGGACAGGGGTTGGCAATCAGCCCCAGCATTTT
cdr3_aa: CATSSRTGVGNQPQHF

clone_size: few
j_call: TRBJ2-7
d_call: TRBD2
v_call: TRBV7-9
cdr3_nt: TGTGCCAGCAGCTTAGATCAGCGGGAGGATGGGTACTTC
cdr3_aa: CASSLDQREDGYF

clone_size: few
j_call: TRBJ2-3
d_call: -
v_call: TRBV5-1
cdr3_nt: TGCGCCAGCAGCTTGGAGTGGGATTCTAGCACAGATACGCAGTATTTT
cdr3_aa: CASSLEWDSSTDTQYF

clone_size: -
j_call: TRBJ2-7
d_call: -
v_call: TRBV20-1
cdr3_nt: TGCACCGGCGGGCACGCATCCTACGAGCAGTACTTC
cdr3_aa: CTGGHASYEQYF

clone_size: few
j_call: TRBJ2-1
d_call: -
v_call: TRBV24-1
cdr3_nt: TGTGCCACCAGTGAAGGTCGGGTCAATGAGCAGTTCTTC
cdr3_aa: CATSEGRVNEQFF

clone_size: -
j_call: TRBJ2-5
d_call: TRBD2
v_call: TRBV20-1
cdr3_nt: TGCAGTGCTTTTTCTCCGGGACTAGCTTCGGAGACCCGGTACTTC
cdr3_aa: CSAFSPGLASETRYF

clone_size: -
j_call: TRBJ2-7
d_call: -
v_call: TRBV6-1
cdr3_nt: TGTGCCGGCAGCGCTAGGGACGGTCCCTACGAGCAGTACTTC
cdr3_aa: CAGSARDGPYEQYF

clone_size: few
j_call: TRBJ2-7
d_call: -
v_call: TRBV15
cdr3_nt: TGTGCCACCAGCAGAGATCAAGAGAGCTCCTACGAGCAGTACTTC
cdr3_aa: CATSRDQESSYEQYF

clone_size: -
j_call: TRBJ2-1
d_call: TRBD2
v_call: TRBV5-1
cdr3_nt: TGCGCCAGCTCCGAGGGACTAGCGGCGAATGAGCAGTTCTTC
cdr3_aa: CASSEGLAANEQFF

clone_size: few
j_call: TRBJ2-7
d_call: -
v_call: TRBV10-2
cdr3_nt: TGCGCCACCAGGAGCGCCGACCTGACCTACGAGCAGTACTTC
cdr3_aa: CATRSADLTYEQYF

clone_size: -
j_call: TRBJ2-3
d_call: TRBD2
v_call: TRBV5-1
cdr3_nt: TGCGCCAGCAGCGGGCTAGCGGGGGGGACGGGCTCGGATACGCAGTATTTT
cdr3_aa: CASSGLAGGTGSDTQYF

clone_size: few
j_call: TRBJ2-1
d_call: -
v_call: TRBV4-1
cdr3_nt: TGCGCCAGCAGCCAAGAGGGGCTACCCTACAATGAGCAGTTCTTC
cdr3_aa: CASSQEGLPYNEQFF

clone_size: few
j_call: TRBJ2-1
d_call: -
v_call: TRBV14
cdr3_nt: TGTGCCAGCAGCCACGGGTTCGGGATTGAGCAGTTCTTC
cdr3_aa: CASSHGFGIEQFF

clone_size: many
j_call: TRBJ2-7
d_call: TRBD1
v_call: TRBV6-2/TRBV6-3
cdr3_nt: TGTGCCAGCAGTTACTCAGGACAGGGGGTCTACGAGCAGTACTTC
cdr3_aa: CASSYSGQGVYEQYF

clone_size: -
j_call: TRBJ2-7
d_call: TRBD2
v_call: TRBV28
cdr3_nt: TGTGCCAGCAGTTCCCCCGGACTAGCGGGGTACTCCTACGAGCAGTACTTC
cdr3_aa: CASSSPGLAGYSYEQYF

clone_size: -
j_call: TRBJ1-4
d_call: -
v_call: TRBV5-1
cdr3_nt: TGCGCCAGCAGCTTGGGGCCTAAGGATGAAAAACTGTTTTTT
cdr3_aa: CASSLGPKDEKLFF

clone_size: -
j_call: TRBJ2-7
d_call: -
v_call: TRBV6-2/TRBV6-3
cdr3_nt: TGTGCCAGCACCCCACGGGGGATTCGATCCTACGAGCAGTACTTC
cdr3_aa: CASTPRGIRSYEQYF

clone_size: few
j_call: TRBJ1-5
d_call: -
v_call: TRBV7-9
cdr3_nt: TGTGCCAGCAGCTTAGCGGCCCCTAGGGAGGGTCAGCCCCAGCATTTT
cdr3_aa: CASSLAAPREGQPQHF

clone_size: -
j_call: TRBJ2-7
d_call: TRBD2
v_call: TRBV28
cdr3_nt: TGTGCCAGCAGTTTCGGGTTGGTTCGACTAGCGGGAAAACACGAGCAGTACTTC
cdr3_aa: CASSFGLVRLAGKHEQYF

clone_size: few
j_call: TRBJ2-4
d_call: -
v_call: TRBV24-1
cdr3_nt: TGTGCCACCAGCCGGGGGACATACGGGGCCAAAAACATTCAGTACTTC
cdr3_aa: CATSRGTYGAKNIQYF

clone_size: few
j_call: TRBJ1-1
d_call: -
v_call: TRBV7-3
cdr3_nt: TGTGCCAGCAGCTTAACGGGATGGGGTACTGAAGCTTTCTTT
cdr3_aa: CASSLTGWGTEAFF

clone_size: once
j_call: TRBJ1-2
d_call: -
v_call: TRBV28
cdr3_nt: TGTGCCAGCAGCCTCACGGACAATTTCAATAGGGGCTACACCTTC
cdr3_aa: CASSLTDNFNRGYTF

clone_size: -
j_call: TRBJ1-6
d_call: -
v_call: TRBV10-3
cdr3_nt: TGTGCCATCAGTCAGGAGGGTAATTCACCCCTCCACTTT
cdr3_aa: CAISQEGNSPLHF

clone_size: few
j_call: TRBJ2-5
d_call: -
v_call: TRBV20-1
cdr3_nt: TGCAGTGCTAGAGCTAATACGGGGGTCTTCCAAGAGACCCAGTACTTC
cdr3_aa: CSARANTGVFQETQYF

clone_size: -
j_call: TRBJ1-5
d_call: TRBD1
v_call: TRBV12-3/TRBV12-4
cdr3_nt: TGTGCCAGCGCCCCCCAGGGGGCGAATCAGCCCCAGCATTTT
cdr3_aa: CASAPQGANQPQHF

clone_size: few
j_call: TRBJ2-1
d_call: TRBD2
v_call: TRBV20-1
cdr3_nt: TGCAGTGCTGCCGGGACTAACAATAATGAGCAGTTCTTC
cdr3_aa: CSAAGTNNNEQFF

clone_size: -
j_call: TRBJ2-7
d_call: -
v_call: TRBV20-1
cdr3_nt: TGCAGTGCTAGAAAACAGACGTTAATTTACGAGCAGTACTTC
cdr3_aa: CSARKQTLIYEQYF

clone_size: many
j_call: TRBJ2-3
d_call: -
v_call: TRBV29-1
cdr3_nt: TGCAGCGTTCTGAGCGGCCCAGATACGCAGTATTTT
cdr3_aa: CSVLSGPDTQYF

clone_size: once
j_call: TRBJ2-1
d_call: -
v_call: TRBV3-1
cdr3_nt: TGTGCCAGCAGCCAAGAGGGACAATACAATGGGCAGTTCTTC
cdr3_aa: CASSQEGQYNGQFF

clone_size: -
j_call: TRBJ2-2
d_call: -
v_call: TRBV11-2
cdr3_nt: TGTGCCAGCAGCCCCGTACGTTGGGGCGATACCGGGGAGCTGTTTTTT
cdr3_aa: CASSPVRWGDTGELFF

clone_size: -
j_call: TRBJ1-5
d_call: -
v_call: TRBV6-2/TRBV6-3
cdr3_nt: TGTGCCAGCATGCCCCAGATTAGCAATCAGCCCCAGCATTTT
cdr3_aa: CASMPQISNQPQHF

clone_size: -
j_call: TRBJ2-1
d_call: TRBD1
v_call: TRBV27
cdr3_nt: TGTGCCGGCAGGGGGACGGTCTCCTACAATGAGCAGTTCTTC
cdr3_aa: CAGRGTVSYNEQFF

clone_size: -
j_call: TRBJ2-1
d_call: TRBD2
v_call: TRBV28
cdr3_nt: TGTGCCAGCAGTTTATGGAAACTTACTAGCGACCCCTACAATGAGCAGTTCTTC
cdr3_aa: CASSLWKLTSDPYNEQFF

clone_size: -
j_call: TRBJ1-1
d_call: -
v_call: TRBV20-1
cdr3_nt: TGCAGTGTCATGCGGGGCATCATGAACACTGAAGCTTTCTTT
cdr3_aa: CSVMRGIMNTEAFF

clone_size: many
j_call: TRBJ2-4
d_call: -
v_call: TRBV11-1
cdr3_nt: TGTGCCAGCAGCTTACCCGGGAGGACAGGGATAGCCATTCAGTACTTC
cdr3_aa: CASSLPGRTGIAIQYF

clone_size: -
j_call: TRBJ2-7
d_call: -
v_call: TRBV27
cdr3_nt: TGTGCCAGCAGTTTTAATGGGGGTTCCTACGAGCAGTACTTC
cdr3_aa: CASSFNGGSYEQYF

clone_size: once
j_call: TRBJ2-1
d_call: -
v_call: TRBV5-1
cdr3_nt: TGCGCCAGCTCTTATCGGGACCCTCGAACTAACAATGAGCAGTTCTTC
cdr3_aa: CASSYRDPRTNNEQFF

clone_size: -
j_call: TRBJ2-1
d_call: -
v_call: TRBV2
cdr3_nt: TGTGCCAGCATCGGAAATGAGCAGTTCTTC
cdr3_aa: CASIGNEQFF

clone_size: -
j_call: TRBJ2-6
d_call: -
v_call: TRBV29-1
cdr3_nt: TGCAGCGTTGAAGTTTCCCCTCCTGGGGGCTCTGGGGCCAACGTCCTGACTTTC
cdr3_aa: CSVEVSPPGGSGANVLTF

clone_size: -
j_call: TRBJ2-1
d_call: TRBD2
v_call: TRBV13
cdr3_nt: TGTGCCAGCAGCTCCGGACTAGCGGGAGGGGCGAGCTCCTACAATGAGCAGTTCTTC
cdr3_aa: CASSSGLAGGASSYNEQFF

clone_size: few
j_call: TRBJ2-1
d_call: -
v_call: TRBV2
cdr3_nt: TGTGCCAGCAGTGAATTGAGGACAGCCTACAATGAGCAGTTCTTC
cdr3_aa: CASSELRTAYNEQFF

clone_size: few
j_call: TRBJ1-1
d_call: TRBD1
v_call: TRBV12-3/TRBV12-4
cdr3_nt: TGTGCCAGCAGTCGCCAGGGGGTCGGAGCTTTCTTT
cdr3_aa: CASSRQGVGAFF

clone_size: -
j_call: TRBJ1-2
d_call: TRBD1
v_call: TRBV12-3/TRBV12-4
cdr3_nt: TGTGCCAGCAGTTCGGCATCACAGGGGGCCCGCTATGGCTACACCTTC
cdr3_aa: CASSSASQGARYGYTF

clone_size: -
j_call: TRBJ2-6
d_call: TRBD1
v_call: TRBV5-4
cdr3_nt: TGTGCCAGCAGCTTGACAGGGGATGGGGCCAACGTCCTGACTTTC
cdr3_aa: CASSLTGDGANVLTF

clone_size: few
j_call: TRBJ1-5
d_call: -
v_call: TRBV7-9
cdr3_nt: TGTGCCAGCAGCTGGGGTGGGGGTCATCAGCCCCAGCATTTT
cdr3_aa: CASSWGGGHQPQHF

clone_size: -
j_call: TRBJ2-3
d_call: TRBD2
v_call: TRBV20-1
cdr3_nt: TGCAGTGCTAGACCGGGACTAGCGGGCTCCACAGATACGCAGTATTTT
cdr3_aa: CSARPGLAGSTDTQYF

clone_size: few
j_call: TRBJ2-2
d_call: TRBD2
v_call: TRBV7-9
cdr3_nt: TGTGCCAGCAGCCGACTAGCGGGGGATACGCACAGCGGGGAGCTGTTTTTT
cdr3_aa: CASSRLAGDTHSGELFF